This T cell receptor beta chain is drawn from a study of radiation and T cells in renal cell carcinoma. The study's findings and limits: No pretreatment tumor biopsies were available for baseline clonotypes.

The method was immunoSEQ multiplex PCR; TCRdb's version includes in-frame clones alone and lacks a portion of them. The sample has approximately 49,000 clones, less than 85% seen once. The CDR3 covers 15 residues. From germline, CDR1 is SNHLY and CDR2 FYNNEI. V shed 4 bases and J 2 bases; nucleotides not matched to a gene: 4. Stated time point: blood 2 weeks post-SBRT. Treatment meaning: 15 Gy SBRT to primary tumor, nephrectomy 4 weeks later. Comments on this clone: Its antigen is unidentified.

The sequences come from blood, collected from a patient whose treatment included radiotherapy and nephrectomy. The gene calls are TRBV2 and TRBJ1-5, with TRBD1 matching over 8 bases. This sequence originates from a woman in her 70s with renal cell carcinoma. The DNA of the CDR3 is TGTGCCAGCAGTGTTGGACAGGGAGGCAATCAGCCCCAGCATTTT. It codes for CASSVGQGGNQPQHF.